The 17 T cell receptor beta chains below were found in one sample sequenced in a study of human T cells and chemical hapten exposure. A single record per CDR3 protein comes from TCRdb applying MiXCR to the RACE reads. Of 55,000 to 80,000 distinct CDR3 sequences listed, 11% are singletons. This sample's time point: patch test 3, about 24 weeks after DPC sensitization. The treatment denotes: therapeutic diphenylcyclopropenone sensitization with weekly scalp DPC. The specimen comprised whole blood, sampled in connection with sensitization to the hapten diphenylcyclopropenone (DPC). The source is a woman in her thirties with alopecia areata. Some clones in this sample may be carry-over from other donors' samples.

This clonotype has ten or more counts. CDR3 sequence: CASSSGQGIGPQHF. CDR3 sequence (DNA): TGTGCCAGCAGCTCCGGCCAGGGCATAGGACCCCAGCATTTT. The chain links TRBV7-9 to TRBJ1-5; possibly TRBD1 for D (5 bases). From germline, CDR1 is SEHNR and CDR2 FQNEAQ (reference sequence). V lost 4 bases and J lost 10, with 17 bases in between. This CDR3 contains 14 residues.

The chain carries TRBV5-1 and TRBJ2-5; TRBD1 matches 11 bases. V trimming: 4 bases; J trimming: 4 bases; junction bases outside the gene matches: 3. The length of the CDR3 is 14 residues. CDR1 is SGHRS and CDR2 is YFSETQ in the germline V gene. This CDR3 reads CASSRTGGPETQYF. Written as DNA, the CDR3 is TGCGCCAGCAGCAGGACAGGGGGCCCAGAGACCCAGTACTTC.

The table lists this clonotype with many counts. The rearrangement joins TRBV9 to TRBJ2-7, with 9 positions matching TRBD1. CDR1 is SGDLS and CDR2 is YYNGEE in the germline V gene. This CDR3 region has 15 residues. The junction had 4 bases not matched to a gene; V was cut back by 2 bases and J by 1 base. Here the CDR3 DNA reads TGTGCCAGCAGCGTCGGGACAGGGCCGTCCTACGAGCAGTACTTC. Its protein is CASSVGTGPSYEQYF.

This clonotype was seen repeatedly, ten times or more. The J gene is TRBJ1-4, the V gene TRBV3-1, with D tentatively TRBD1 (5 bases). The germline V gene has CDR1 LGHDT and CDR2 YNNKEL (reference sequence). The ends were cut back, 4 bases at V and 2 bases at J, with 8 bases in the middle. This CDR3 region has 14 residues. DNA of the CDR3: TGTGCCAGCAGCCCGACAGTTACTAATGAAAAACTGTTTTTT. Protein sequence: CASSPTVTNEKLFF.

This clonotype occurred many times. The V call is TRBV18, the J call TRBJ2-3; the match to TRBD2 covers 13 bases. This CDR3 is 15 amino acids long. Germline values: CDR1 KGHSH, CDR2 LQKENI. The J segment lost 9 bases and the V segment lost 2 bases, leaving 5 bases of the junction unmatched. CDR3 region: CASSPTSGGAFTQYF. CDR3 nucleotide sequence: TGTGCCAGCTCACCAACTAGCGGGGGGGCGTTCACGCAGTATTTT.

This clonotype was observed many times. The chain recombines TRBV7-2 with TRBJ1-5; weak D call: TRBD1 (5 bases). The CDR3 is 15 amino acids. The V end lost 1 base, the J end lost 6 bases, and 13 bases lay between the germline ends. The germline CDR1 and CDR2 sequences are SGHTA and FQGNSA. The CDR3 DNA follows: TGTGCCAGCAGCTTAGATTGGGGGTACGGTCAGCCCCAGCATTTT. Protein: CASSLDWGYGQPQHF.

J is TRBJ1-4 and V is TRBV11-2, with no clear D. This CDR3 comprises 12 residues. Germline values: CDR1 SGHAT, CDR2 FQNNGV. V lost 5 bases, J lost 7 bases, and 8 bases lay in between. CDR3 loop: CASSPTREKLFF. The CDR3 coding sequence is TGTGCCAGCAGCCCGACCCGTGAAAAACTGTTTTTT.

J is TRBJ2-6 and V is TRBV19, with 11 bases that match TRBD1. J lost 2 bases, V lost 7 bases, and 4 bases had no gene match. The CDR3 spans 16 residues. Looked up from germline, CDR1 is LNHDA and CDR2 is SQIVND (reference sequence). CDR3 amino acids: CASMEDRGPGANVLTF. The CDR3, as DNA: TGTGCCAGTATGGAGGACAGGGGGCCTGGGGCCAACGTCCTGACTTTC.

This clonotype has only a few counts. V and J are TRBV20-1 and TRBJ2-7, with 9 bases identical to TRBD1. V lost 3 bases to trimming and J lost 4 bases; unmatched junction nucleotides: 7. CDR3 length equals 14 residues. Germline CDR1 is DFQATT and CDR2 is SNEGSKA (reference sequence). CDR3 amino acids: CSASGRDRVYEQYF. The DNA for the CDR3 is TGCAGTGCTAGCGGCAGGGACAGGGTGTACGAGCAGTACTTC.

This clonotype was seen more than once but under ten times. The chain links TRBV6-4 to TRBJ2-2; 9 nucleotides align to TRBD2. From germline, CDR1 is MRHNA and CDR2 SNTAGT. This CDR3 contains 16 residues. V lost 5 bases, J lost 2 bases, and 6 bases stayed unmatched. CDR3 region: CASSKGSGSNTGELFF. CDR3 DNA sequence: TGTGCCAGCAGTAAGGGTAGCGGGAGTAACACCGGGGAGCTGTTTTTT.

This clonotype was seen many times. The gene calls are TRBV10-3 and TRBJ1-1, with a tentative D call TRBD1 (6 bases). Germline CDR1 reads ENHRY; CDR2 reads SYGVKD. V was shortened by 7 bases and J by 2 bases, with 14 bases between the two germline ends. The CDR3 is 14 residues long. Here the CDR3 DNA reads TGTGCCATCAAGCCAGGGGCCCATAACACTGAAGCTTTCTTT. The encoded protein is CAIKPGAHNTEAFF.

This chain uses TRBV9 with TRBJ2-3; D is perhaps TRBD1 (7 bases). Germline CDR1 reads SGDLS; CDR2 reads YYNGEE. This CDR3 spans 14 amino acids. Trimming cost V 4 bases and J 2 bases, with 11 bases left between them. CDR3 DNA: TGTGCCAGCAGCCCCAGGGGGGACACAGATACGCAGTATTTT. It specifies CASSPRGDTDTQYF.

This clonotype was seen many times. The chain has TRBV7-8 and TRBJ1-6; 9 bases are shared with TRBD1. With 0 bases clipped from V and 4 bases from J, the junction kept 4 bases outside the gene matches. The CDR3 runs to 17 residues. The germline V gene has CDR1 SGHVS and CDR2 FQNEAQ. CDR3 sequence reads: CASSLAQGQGYNSPLHF. CDR3 sequence (DNA): TGTGCCAGCAGCTTAGCTCAGGGACAGGGTTATAATTCACCCCTCCACTTT.

At least ten counts were recorded for this clonotype. This chain links TRBV4-2 with TRBJ1-6, with 8 bases aligning to TRBD1. J lost 9 bases, V lost 3 bases, and 4 bases had no gene match. The CDR3 totals 14 residues. CDR1 and CDR2 (germline): LGHNA, YNFKEQ. The CDR3 sequence is CASSQQTGGSPLHF. CDR3 sequence (DNA): TGTGCCAGCAGCCAGCAAACAGGGGGTTCACCCCTCCACTTT.

The CDR3 region is CAISEVTGELFF. In DNA form, the CDR3 reads TGTGCCATCAGTGAGGTCACCGGGGAGCTGTTTTTT. The gene calls are TRBV10-3 and TRBJ2-2; no reliable D call. The CDR3 runs 12 residues. V was shortened by 2 bases and J by 4 bases, with 2 bases between the two germline ends. Germline CDR1 ENHRY, CDR2 SYGVKD.

This clonotype was detected a few times. The V gene is TRBV28, the J gene TRBJ2-3; 8 positions agree with TRBD2. Looked up from germline, CDR1 is MDHEN and CDR2 is SYDVKM. The V gene end was trimmed by 1 base and the J gene end by 8 bases; junction bases not matched to a gene: 14. The CDR3 loop spans 17 amino acids. In DNA, the CDR3 is TGTGCCAGCAGTTTATTTCGGCTAGCGGGCCTGGACGGTACGCAGTATTTT. Translation gives CASSLFRLAGLDGTQYF.

V gene TRBV29-1 combines with J gene TRBJ1-2; 9 bases agree with TRBD1. This CDR3 region has 11 residues. Unmatched junction bases numbered 5, after V lost 4 bases and J lost 11 bases. Looked up from germline, CDR1 is SQVTM and CDR2 is ANQGSEA. CDR3 bases: TGCAGCGTTGGGACAGGGGACCGTTACACCTTC. Residues: CSVGTGDRYTF.